The 2 T cell receptor beta chains below were found in one sample sequenced in a study of CD8+CD57+ T cells in acquired aplastic anemia. Researchers used genomic DNA as the template to profile TCR beta VDJ and CDR3. TCRdb passed the reads through MiXCR, listing each CDR3 protein once. This sample yields about 120,000 distinct CDR3 sequences, of which 50% to 60% are seen a single time; under 35% belongs to the top ten. It was patients with CD8+CD57+ cell expansion by flow cytometry who were chosen for sequencing. The source material was sorted CD4+, CD8+, or CD8+CD57+ T cells (not recorded which) from PBMCs. The source of these receptors is a human donor with aplastic anemia.

This clonotype has ten or more counts. Mismatch with germline at one junction end may stem from a read error. This chain joins TRBV7-2 and TRBJ2-3; 11 nucleotides align to TRBD2. The germline V gene encodes CDR1 SGHTA and CDR2 FQGNSA. The CDR3 is made up of 15 amino acids. The CDR3 DNA reads as TGTGCCAGCAGCCTAGCGGGGGGCGGCCCAGATACGCAGTATTTT. Its translation is CASSLAGGGPDTQYF.

Details on this clonotype: With a much larger clone just one base away, this may be a read error. The chain couples TRBV2 to TRBJ2-1; D not certain. V lost 4 bases to trimming and J lost 4 bases, with 5 bases between them. CDR1 is SNHLY, CDR2 FYNNEI, per germline. The length of the CDR3 is 12 residues. The CDR3 spells CASSVRYNEQFF. The CDR3 DNA follows: TGTGCCAGCAGTGTCAGGTACAATGAGCAGTTCTTC.